This record concerns one TCR beta chain sequence. This entry belongs to a study of blood T cell repertoires in COVID-19. Study-wide context: COVID-19 samples from acute and convalescent phases originated in the United States, Italy and Spain. Nucleic acid was either cDNA or gDNA, and it came from T cells, B-cell-depleted T cells, or PBMCs.

Germline assignment: CDR1 MDHEN and CDR2 SYDVKM. This CDR3 has 15 residues. J lost 5 bases, V lost 6 bases, and 7 bases had no gene match. Authors' methods: Amplification with reference gene primers provided the estimates of nucleated cell counts. TCRdb's table, derived via immunoSEQ multiplex PCR, lists solely in-frame clones and lacks some. V, J and clone size are those of that table, while D and trimming were read from the DNA. The data contain tens of thousands of clones, approximately 80% of them singletons. The receptor's source is a human donor in a cohort sampled during active COVID-19. This chain links TRBV28 with TRBJ1-6; 7 bases agree with TRBD1. Material: peripheral blood. The CDR3 region has the DNA TGTGCCAGCAGGTCGACCGGGACAGATAATTCACCCCTCCACTTT. The encoded protein is CASRSTGTDNSPLHF.